This TCR beta chain emerged from a study of cytomegalovirus exposure and HLA in healthy donors (dated by TCRdb to between 2016 and 2019). Background for the entire study: An earlier analysis of fewer than 750 of the donors reported approximately 280 Gb of sequence data and around 110 million unique TCR beta sequences obtained from some 200 million T cells. Four to six DR-DQ haplotypes were handled as single units for association and clustering, since linkage in the cohort was strong. In an earlier analysis of roughly 540 of the donors, high-throughput TCR beta sequencing was used to judge whether each TCR beta V gene segment behaved as functional or pseudogenic. Of the roughly 400 genotyped donors, 70% to 90% were placed in the genetic ancestry cluster associated with self-reported Caucasian donors. Roughly 300 gigabases of sequencing data and roughly 90 million unique TCR sequences were included in an early release covering around 650 HLA-typed donors. The number of typed donors differed by locus: about 620-640 for A, B, C, DRB1 and DQB1; 522 for DQA1; around 580 for DPA1; and about 450 for DPB1. Class I and class II HLA loci were covered by the typing at four-digit resolution. High-throughput TCR immunosequencing, statistical association of individual TCRs with disease status, and machine learning were combined to predict cytomegalovirus infection status. A later genetic analysis used genome-wide SNP genotypes for about three fifths of the 666 donors, treating that subset as a discovery cohort. Among about 400 genotyped donors of the cohort, an average of roughly 230,000 unique TCR beta nucleotide sequences was sequenced per donor, of which approximately 18% were non-productive. A later analysis re-analyzed previously published TCR beta repertoires from about 730 donors and added high-resolution HLA genotyping to study TCR occurrence patterns. The aim of the study was to test whether cataloging public T cell receptors could identify signatures of past pathogen exposure. All discovery cohort repertoires had been generated on a single sequencing platform. Donor age, sex, ethnicity and CMV serostatus were collected together with the repertoire data. In the later analysis, no new phenotypic data were used to find candidate immune exposures; instead, reliance was placed on TCR beta sequences and their occurrence across donors. The study used immunosequencing to profile the T cell repertoires of some 600 subjects and linked those repertoires to cytomegalovirus serostatus. In addition to the first cohort of approximately 670 subjects, a separate validation cohort of 120 different subjects was used.

Results the study describes overall, beyond this receptor: The authors suggested that the approach could potentially be generalized to other disease states and immunological phenotypes. The cohort was sequenced for TCR beta chains only, and without alpha or paired-chain data the features that could be detected were limited. In a later genetic analysis, fewer N-insertions in productive TCRs were reported among donors in an Asian-associated ancestry cluster than the roughly 700-donor mean. An association between a missense DCLRE1C variant and V-gene and J-gene trimming of TCR beta chains was found in a later genetic analysis and replicated in an independent cohort. A later analysis found that most CMV-associated TCR beta chains appeared HLA-restricted, with HLA associations seemingly driven largely by CMV exposure. Correlated functional status among segregating V segments might be attributable to linkage disequilibrium, but an unknown experimental factor could not be ruled out. Several of the top co-occurrence clusters appeared to be linked to parvovirus B19, influenza, CMV and Epstein-Barr virus, according to a later analysis. A further reported finding was that TCR beta sequences accurately predicted the HLA-A and HLA-B alleles for most subjects in the first cohort. Most TCR sequences were seen in very few donors, while some public TCRs were found in many individuals. For the cohort, immune exposure information was limited to CMV serostatus. A later analysis associated 16,951 TCR beta sequences with specific HLA alleles at a false discovery rate of 0.05. A few of the identified cytomegalovirus-associated TCR beta chains were confirmed in vitro to be specific for cytomegalovirus antigens. In an earlier analysis of 450 to 750 of the donors, most TCR beta V segments appeared in productive rearrangements about 90% or about 30% of the time, broadly matching IMGT annotations. Roughly uniform sequencing depth across donors was assumed in presence/absence analyses, although this assumption may not hold. A cluster of highly shared sequence variants was judged likely to be a technical artifact of the sequencing pipeline. A total of around 150 TCR beta chains were listed by the study as associated with cytomegalovirus. In both the original and validation cohorts, the classifier was reported to diagnose cytomegalovirus status with high specificity and sensitivity. Compared with equally common non-associated chains, HLA-associated TCR beta chains in a later analysis were more clonally expanded and had lower generation probabilities. The 87-base-pair reads could not distinguish some IMGT-functional V segments, including TRBV6-2 and TRBV6-3, so those segments were excluded. The earlier analysis of nearly 600 of the donors excluded 15 to 20 rarely observed V segments, including chromosome 9 orphons, because counts were too low. A later analysis found that TCR association rates varied across HLA loci, with DRB1 alleles showing the most associated TCRs and HLA-C alleles the fewest. Because HLA typing was missing for some donors at each locus, association tests included only the typed subset. When HLA alleles, especially DR and DQ, strongly co-occurred, TCR associations were difficult to assign to individual alleles.

This clone occurred a few times. Its target antigen remains unknown. No base-level quality is on record; no much larger clone is a single base apart. Receptor amplification or capture employed the immunoSEQ multiplex PCR assay. A mixture of 60 forward primers for TCR Vbeta segments and 13 reverse primers for TCR Jbeta segments was used in the multiplex PCR. A multiplex PCR assay on genomic DNA amplified the CDR3 region of rearranged TCR beta genes. On the Illumina HiSeq System, the amplified TCR beta libraries were sequenced as 87-base-pair reads. In the source study's methods: A later analysis tallied approximately 87 million unique TCR beta chains across the 550 to 850 repertoires, and about 10 million of those chains were shared by two or more donors. To remove PCR and sequencing errors, raw reads were error-corrected and collapsed into unique sequences using a nearest-neighbor algorithm that merged closely related sequences. To assign V, D and J gene segments, CDR3 sequences were aligned to IMGT reference sequences. For a sequence to be retained, a match of at least six nucleotides to both a V gene segment and a J gene segment was required. Rearrangements were classified as productive when the CDR3 lacked stop codons and remained in frame with V and J, and all other rearrangements were classified as non-productive. Following IMGT convention, CDR3 was defined as the stretch from the second conserved V-encoded cysteine up to the conserved J-encoded phenylalanine. The earlier analysis of about 500 of the donors excluded sequences that lacked an unambiguous match to a single V gene segment. In an earlier analysis of around 600 of the donors, V segments were called functional above 56.7% productive rearrangements and were called segregating when the between-donor standard deviation exceeded 5%. To diagnose cytomegalovirus status from the catalog of TCR beta chain sequences, a statistical classification framework was built. A later analysis assigned V and J genes by comparing TCR nucleotide sequences with IMGT/GENE-DB human TR gene sequences. A later analysis assigned CDR3 sequences and most-parsimonious VDJ recombination scenarios with the TCRdist pipeline. A later analysis defined each TCR beta chain by its CDR3 amino acid sequence plus V-gene family, and excluded reads lacking a unique V-gene family. In a later analysis, 450 to 600 highly shared, low-generation-probability nucleotide sequences were removed to address suspected cross-contamination and a sequencing artifact. In a later analysis, a clonal expansion index for each public chain was calculated from normalized within-repertoire ranks of inferred template counts. A later analysis computed generation probabilities with a VDJ recombination model fitted to out-of-frame rearrangements, and checked the results against IGoR. Hypergeometric tests were used in a later analysis to score TCR-TCR, TCR-HLA and TCR-CMV co-occurrence, with a repertoire-size bias correction applied to the TCR pairs. To estimate false discovery rates, a later analysis permuted the HLA or CMV assignments 20 times. A later analysis grouped co-occurring TCRs with DBSCAN, adding TCRdist sequence similarity when clustering within HLA-allele-positive subsets. Repertoires with fewer than 30,000 or more than 120,000 public chains were left out of co-occurrence clustering, as were five repertoires with anomalous nucleotide sharing. The table was pulled from immuneACCESS by TCRdb, which kept in-frame rearrangements only. Such tables lose some clones; where checked, under half of the loss comes from unresolved V genes, and the rest has no known cause. That table gives V, J and clone size, and the DNA gave D and trimming. This sample has under 250,000 clones in its table, and 70% to 85% of those were observed once. The ten largest clones capture 1.7% of the sample.

V and J are trimmed by 5 bases and 4 bases, and the gene matches miss 13 bases of the junction. CDR1 and CDR2 are drawn from the germline V gene: SGHAT, FQNNGV. The CDR3 runs 18 amino acids, cysteine and phenylalanine included. Solely the CDR3 DNA is kept, with 54 bases framed from the first base. In total, 666 healthy bone marrow donors made up the cohort. All cohort members were sampled while nominally healthy, although unrecorded immune exposures were likely present. The donor was CMV seronegative and belonged to the group of more than 300 seronegative cohort members. A peripheral blood sample was collected from each donor, and TCR beta sequencing was performed on peripheral blood mononuclear cells. Genomic DNA was extracted from the blood cell samples with the Qiagen DNeasy Blood Extraction Kit.

Rearrangement joined TRBV11-2 to TRBJ1-5, with 11 central nucleotides matching TRBD1. This clonotype was obtained from a man aged 45 to 65 in good health and CMV-seronegative. Sample: PBMCs. The base sequence is TGTGCCAGCAGCCTCGGGACAGGGGGGGCCAGAGGGAATCAGCCCCAGCATTTT. The translation is CASSLGTGGARGNQPQHF.